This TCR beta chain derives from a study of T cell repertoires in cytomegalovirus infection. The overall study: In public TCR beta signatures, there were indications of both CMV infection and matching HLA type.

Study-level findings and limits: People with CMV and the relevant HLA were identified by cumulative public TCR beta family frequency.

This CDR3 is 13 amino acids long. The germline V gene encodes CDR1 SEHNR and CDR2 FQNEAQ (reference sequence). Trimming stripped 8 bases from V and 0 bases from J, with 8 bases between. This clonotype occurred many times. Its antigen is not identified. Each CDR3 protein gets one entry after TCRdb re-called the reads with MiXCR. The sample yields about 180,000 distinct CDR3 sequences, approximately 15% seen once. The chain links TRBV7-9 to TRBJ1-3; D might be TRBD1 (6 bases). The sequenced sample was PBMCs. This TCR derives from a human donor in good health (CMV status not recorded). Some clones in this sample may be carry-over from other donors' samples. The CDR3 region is CASDRTSGNTIYF. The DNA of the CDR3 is TGTGCCAGCGACAGGACCTCTGGAAACACCATATATTTT.